This T cell receptor beta chain was identified during a study of OX40 agonist ivuxolimab in advanced cancers. This CDR3 has 14 amino acids. V dropped 1 base and J dropped 8; count of bases not matched to a gene: 3. Germline V lookup: CDR1 MNHNS, CDR2 SASEGT. Sequencing was performed with immunoSEQ multiplex PCR; in TCRdb, only in-frame clones are kept and a portion is missing. Among under 70,000 clones listed, roughly 85% were seen once. This clone was recorded only once. The clonotype was recovered from an adult with an advanced solid tumor such as melanoma, head and neck, liver or kidney cancer. The V call is TRBV6-1, the J call TRBJ1-4, with 8 bases aligning to TRBD1. This sample comprised CD4+ or CD8+ T cells sorted from blood, obtained in a trial of the OX40 agonist ivuxolimab. The CDR3 bases are TGTGCCAGCAGTGAAGTACAGGGGGTCGAAAAACTGTTTTTT. Residues: CASSEVQGVEKLFF.